This TCR beta chain derives from a study of cytomegalovirus exposure and HLA in healthy donors. Per germline, CDR1 MNHEY and CDR2 SVGAGI. The CDR3 runs 14 residues. V lost 0 bases and J 6 bases, leaving 8 bases between the germline ends. PCR was performed using 60 Vbeta and 13 Jbeta primers. Produced via immunoSEQ multiplex PCR; TCRdb's table is partial and in-frame only. The sample gives about 170,000 clones, approximately 79% of which show up once; approximately 2.1% is in the top ten. This receptor was obtained from a male donor in good health and CMV-seronegative. Sequenced sample: PBMCs. J is TRBJ1-4 and V is TRBV6-5, with D hard to call. As DNA, the CDR3 is TGTGCCAGCAGTTACTCAGGGAGGGATGAAAAACTGTTTTTT. Encoded protein: CASSYSGRDEKLFF.